This TCR beta chain originates from a study of human T cells and chemical hapten exposure. Points from the study as a whole: Unchanged with DPC sensitization were TCRs above 1 in 1000 frequency.

Time point meaning: pre-sensitization, week 0. Treatment noted: therapeutic diphenylcyclopropenone sensitization with weekly scalp DPC. Library preparation tagged each individual cDNA molecule with a unique molecular identifier. TCRdb re-called the RACE reads with MiXCR, one entry per CDR3 protein. The sample yields approximately 320,000 distinct CDR3 sequences, approximately 5% seen once. Germline V lookup: CDR1 SGHTA, CDR2 FQGNSA. The V and J ends lost 5 bases and 6 bases respectively, with 16 bases between them. There are 14 residues in the CDR3. Note on this clonotype: The antigen is unknown.

The sample was whole blood, taken in connection with sensitization to the hapten diphenylcyclopropenone (DPC). The genes are TRBV7-2 and TRBJ1-1, with D possibly matching TRBD1 (5 bases). The TCR was taken from a woman aged 18-35 years with alopecia areata. Some clones in this sample may be carry-over from other donors' samples. CDR3 loop: CASSRGREVSEAFF. Written as DNA, the CDR3 is TGTGCCAGCAGCAGGGGACGGGAGGTCTCTGAAGCTTTCTTT.